One and the same sample provided the 8 T cell receptor beta chains below, sequenced in a study of T cell responses to AZD1222 COVID-19 vaccine. Sequencing used immunoSEQ multiplex PCR; TCRdb keeps in-frame clones, though not all of them. The data contain about 81,000 clones, about nine tenths of them singletons. The specimen comprised peripheral blood, sampled 28 days after the second AZD1222 dose. The receptors were sampled from an adult who received the AZD1222 COVID-19 vaccine.

The chain is built from TRBV3-1 (or the pseudogene TRBV3-2) and TRBJ2-7; 8 bases align to TRBD1. The CDR3 consists of 15 residues. Germline CDR1 is LGHDT and CDR2 is YNNKEL (reference sequence). V shed 4 bases and J 6 bases; nucleotides not matched to a gene: 11. Here the CDR3 reads CASSRPGQVRFEQYF. The CDR3 region has the DNA TGTGCCAGCAGCCGCCCGGGACAGGTTCGTTTCGAGCAGTACTTC.

The V gene is TRBV4-1, the J gene TRBJ1-1; D not resolved. This CDR3 is 16 amino acids long. V shed 0 bases and J shed 0 bases, with 11 bases lying between them. The germline V gene has CDR1 MGHRA and CDR2 YSYEKL. The DNA of the CDR3 is TGCGCCAGCAGCCAAGATTTGGGCACAGTGAACACTGAAGCTTTCTTT. Protein: CASSQDLGTVNTEAFF.

The chain links TRBV9 to TRBJ2-2; D is possibly TRBD1 (6 bases). The CDR3 runs to 16 residues. Trimming took 0 bases from V and 4 from J, leaving 13 bases between them. Germline V CDR1 and CDR2: SGDLS, YYNGEE. CDR3: CASSVETDRPTGELFF. In nucleotides, the CDR3 is TGTGCCAGCAGCGTAGAGACGGACAGACCCACCGGGGAGCTGTTTTTT.

The chain couples TRBV5-4 to TRBJ2-1; TRBD1 might be the D (7 bases). The CDR3 length is 13 residues. Trimming took 7 bases from V and 6 from J, leaving 14 bases between them. In germline, CDR1 is SGHNT, CDR2 YYREEE (reference sequence). The CDR3 region is CASSYQGGNEQFF. The DNA for the CDR3 is TGTGCCAGCTCCTACCAGGGGGGCAATGAGCAGTTCTTC.

This clone was picked up a small number of times. The chain uses TRBV28 and TRBJ1-4; D is possibly TRBD1 (5 bases). The CDR3 consists of 14 residues. V was cut by 5 bases and J by 8 bases, with 15 bases left in between. CDR1 and CDR2 (germline): MDHEN, SYDVKM. CDR3 loop: CASSTWRGEEKLFF. In nucleotides, the CDR3 is TGTGCCAGCAGTACATGGCGGGGGGAGGAAAAACTGTTTTTT.

In regard to this clone: This CDR3 is also generated by other DNA sequences in the sample. The chain combines TRBV3-1 (or the pseudogene TRBV3-2) with TRBJ2-2, with D possibly TRBD1 on 5 matching bases. The V end was cut by 6 bases, the J end by 1 base, with 9 bases between. Per the germline V gene, CDR1 is LGHDT and CDR2 is YNNKEL (reference sequence). The CDR3 runs to 14 residues. The CDR3 here is CASSLGQNTGELFF. For the CDR3, the DNA is TGTGCCAGCAGTCTGGGGCAGAACACCGGGGAGCTGTTTTTT.

CDR3 nucleotides: TGTGCCAGCAGTCCAGACGAAGTTCTGCCCCAGCATTTT. The encoded protein is CASSPDEVLPQHF. V gene TRBV12-3 or TRBV12-4 combines with J gene TRBJ1-5; D ambiguous. CDR3 size: 13 residues. V lost 5 bases, J lost 9 bases, and 14 bases lay in between.

This chain uses TRBV9 with TRBJ2-5; no reliable D call. Looked up from germline, CDR1 is SGDLS and CDR2 is YYNGEE. CDR3 size: 14 residues. Trimming took off 0 bases at V and 2 bases at J, with 8 bases between the two ends. DNA of the CDR3: TGTGCCAGCAGCGTAGGAAATGGGCAAGAGACCCAGTACTTC. Translation: CASSVGNGQETQYF.